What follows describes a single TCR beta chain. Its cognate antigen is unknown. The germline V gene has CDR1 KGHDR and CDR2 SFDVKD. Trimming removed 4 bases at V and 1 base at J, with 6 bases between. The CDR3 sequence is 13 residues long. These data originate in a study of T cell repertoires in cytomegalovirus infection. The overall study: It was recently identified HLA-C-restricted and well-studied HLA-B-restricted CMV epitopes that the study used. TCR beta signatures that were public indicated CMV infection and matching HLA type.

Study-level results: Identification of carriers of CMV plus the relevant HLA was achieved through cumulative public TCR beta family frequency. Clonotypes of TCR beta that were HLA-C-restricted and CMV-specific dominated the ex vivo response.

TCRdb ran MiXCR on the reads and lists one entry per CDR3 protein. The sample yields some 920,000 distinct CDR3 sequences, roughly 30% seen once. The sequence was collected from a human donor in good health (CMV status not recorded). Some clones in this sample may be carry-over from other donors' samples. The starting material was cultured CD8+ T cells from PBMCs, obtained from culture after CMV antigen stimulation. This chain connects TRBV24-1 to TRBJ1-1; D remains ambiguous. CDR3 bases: TGTGCCACCAGTGACCCGCCGAACACTGAAGCTTTCTTT. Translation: CATSDPPNTEAFF.